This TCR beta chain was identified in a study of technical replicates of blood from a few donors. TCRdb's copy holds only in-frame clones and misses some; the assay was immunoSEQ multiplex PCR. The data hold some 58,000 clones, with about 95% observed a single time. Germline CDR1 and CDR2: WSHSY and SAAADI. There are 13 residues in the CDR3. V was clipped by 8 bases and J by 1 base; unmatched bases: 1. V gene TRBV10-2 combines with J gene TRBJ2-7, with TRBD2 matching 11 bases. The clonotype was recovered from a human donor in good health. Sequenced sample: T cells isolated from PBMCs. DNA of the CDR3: TGCGCCAGCGGGACTAGCGGTTCCTACGAGCAGTACTTC. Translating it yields CASGTSGSYEQYF.